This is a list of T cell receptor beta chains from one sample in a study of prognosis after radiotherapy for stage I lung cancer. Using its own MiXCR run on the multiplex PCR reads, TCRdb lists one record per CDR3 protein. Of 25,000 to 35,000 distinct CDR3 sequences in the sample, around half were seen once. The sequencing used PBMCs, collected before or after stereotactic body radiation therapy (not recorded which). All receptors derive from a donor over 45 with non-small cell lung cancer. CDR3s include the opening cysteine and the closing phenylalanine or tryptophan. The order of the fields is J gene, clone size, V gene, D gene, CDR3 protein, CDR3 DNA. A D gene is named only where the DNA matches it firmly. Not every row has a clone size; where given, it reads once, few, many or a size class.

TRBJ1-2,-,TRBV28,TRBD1,CASGDTGGVRNRYTF,TGTGCCAGCGGAGATACAGGGGGTGTGAGGAATCGCTACACCTTC
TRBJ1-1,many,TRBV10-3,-,CAISESVRGAFF,TGTGCCATCAGTGAGTCGGTGCGGGGAGCTTTCTTT
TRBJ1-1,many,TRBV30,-,CAWSVWRGADQGEAFF,TGTGCCTGGAGTGTTTGGAGGGGCGCCGATCAGGGTGAAGCTTTCTTT
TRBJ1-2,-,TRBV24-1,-,CATSDRQVGGYTF,TGTGCCACCAGTGATCGACAGGTTGGCGGCTACACCTTC
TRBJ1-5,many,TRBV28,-,CASRPEGRYNQPQHF,TGTGCCAGCAGGCCCGAGGGGCGTTACAATCAGCCCCAGCATTTT
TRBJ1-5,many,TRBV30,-,CAWRIPGRINQPQHF,TGTGCCTGGAGAATTCCAGGGAGGATCAATCAGCCCCAGCATTTT
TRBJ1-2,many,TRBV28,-,CASAFGTRDYTF,TGTGCCAGCGCATTCGGGACGCGGGACTACACCTTC
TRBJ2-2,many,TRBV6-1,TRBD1,CASRQQGANTGELFF,TGTGCCAGCAGACAACAGGGGGCGAACACCGGGGAGCTGTTTTTT
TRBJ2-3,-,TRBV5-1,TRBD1,CASSLTELGGQDTQYF,TGCGCCAGCAGCTTGACTGAACTAGGGGGCCAAGATACGCAGTATTTT
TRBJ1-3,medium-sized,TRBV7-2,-,CASSLGDVRSGNTIYF,TGTGCCAGCAGCTTAGGAGACGTACGCTCTGGAAACACCATATATTTT
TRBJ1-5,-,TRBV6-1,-,CASIQRGSNQPQHF,TGTGCCAGCATCCAGAGGGGAAGCAATCAGCCCCAGCATTTT
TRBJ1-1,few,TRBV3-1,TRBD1,CASTKPTGAGTEAFF,TGTGCCAGCACAAAACCGACAGGGGCGGGCACTGAAGCTTTCTTT
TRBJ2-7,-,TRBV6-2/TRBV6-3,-,CASIEASGTLLMF,TGTGCCAGCATTGAAGCTTCCGGGACCCTCTTAATGTTC
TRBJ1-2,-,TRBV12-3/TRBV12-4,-,CASIIEGSGGYTF,TGTGCAAGCATCATTGAGGGGTCCGGCGGCTACACCTTC
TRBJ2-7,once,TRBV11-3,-,CASIQLGGSGYEQYF,TGTGCCAGCATCCAACTTGGGGGTAGCGGCTACGAGCAGTACTTC
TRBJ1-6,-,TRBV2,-,CASSGTKRLVSPLHF,TGTGCCAGCAGTGGGACCAAGCGCCTCGTTTCACCCCTCCACTTT
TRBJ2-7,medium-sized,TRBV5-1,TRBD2,CASSLDSGSPYEQYF,TGCGCCAGCAGCTTAGATAGCGGGAGCCCCTACGAGCAGTACTTC
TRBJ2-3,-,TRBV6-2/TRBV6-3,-,CASSYPPTLTDTQYF,TGTGCCAGCAGTTACCCCCCAACTCTCACAGATACGCAGTATTTT
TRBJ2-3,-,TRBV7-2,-,CASSFAGITDKQYF,TGTGCCAGCAGCTTTGCGGGGATCACAGATAAGCAGTATTTT
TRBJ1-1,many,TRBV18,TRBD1,CASSQTGSTEAFF,TGTGCCAGCTCACAGACAGGGTCGACTGAAGCTTTCTTT
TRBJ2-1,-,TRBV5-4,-,CVSSLSPESSYNEQFF,TGTGTCAGCAGCTTGTCTCCGGAGAGCTCCTACAATGAGCAGTTCTTC
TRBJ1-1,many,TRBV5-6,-,CAGDRNTEAFF,TGTGCCGGCGACAGGAACACTGAAGCTTTCTTT
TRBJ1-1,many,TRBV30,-,CAWSKGGNTEAFF,TGTGCCTGGAGCAAAGGCGGGAACACTGAAGCTTTCTTT
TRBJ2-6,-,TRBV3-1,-,CASSQSASSGANVLTF,TGTGCCAGCAGCCAGTCGGCAAGCTCTGGGGCCAACGTCCTGACTTTC
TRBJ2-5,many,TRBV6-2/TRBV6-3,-,CASSLNPAGEETQYF,TGTGCCAGCAGTTTAAACCCGGCAGGGGAGGAGACCCAGTACTTC
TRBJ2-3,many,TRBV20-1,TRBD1,CSSLRDRTDTQYF,TGCAGTTCCCTACGGGACAGGACAGATACGCAGTATTTT